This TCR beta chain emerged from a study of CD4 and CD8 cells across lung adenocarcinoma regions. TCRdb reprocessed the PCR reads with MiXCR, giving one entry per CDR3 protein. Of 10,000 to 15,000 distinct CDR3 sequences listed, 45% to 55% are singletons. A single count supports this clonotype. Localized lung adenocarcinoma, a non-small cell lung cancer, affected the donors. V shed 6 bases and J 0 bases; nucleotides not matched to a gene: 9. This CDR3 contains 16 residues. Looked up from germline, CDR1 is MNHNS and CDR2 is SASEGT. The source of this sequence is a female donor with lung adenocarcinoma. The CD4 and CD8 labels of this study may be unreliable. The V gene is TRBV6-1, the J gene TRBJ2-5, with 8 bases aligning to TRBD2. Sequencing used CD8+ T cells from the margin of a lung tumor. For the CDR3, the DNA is TGTGCCAGCAGGGAGCCCGGGGGGGGGGACCAAGAGACCCAGTACTTC. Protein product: CASREPGGGDQETQYF.